A selection of T cell receptor beta chains follows, all from one sample in a study of metastatic and nonmetastatic thyroid tumors. TCRdb redid the clone calls on the PCR reads using MiXCR. The table lists fewer than 40,000 clones, just under 30% of them singletons. Sequencing used blood. These TCRs come from a female donor with papillary thyroid cancer or a benign thyroid nodule (not recorded which). Some clones in this sample may be carry-over from other donors' samples. CDR3s include the opening cysteine and the closing phenylalanine or tryptophan.

j_call	cdr3_length	v_call	cdr3_aa
TRBJ1-2	15	TRBV5-1	CASSLVGDLSYGYTF
TRBJ2-1	12	TRBV6-1	CASRTPYNEQFF
TRBJ2-7	16	TRBV20-1	CSASGRVQGISYEQYF
TRBJ1-6	14	TRBV6-1	CASSAGPYNSPLHF
TRBJ2-7	16	TRBV11-2	CASSLEVGGLTYEQYF
TRBJ1-3	15	TRBV7-2	CASSPTPASGNTIYF
TRBJ1-2	15	TRBV24-1	CATSDRDPFSHGYTF
TRBJ2-3	15	TRBV6-1	CASSLAGGPADTQYF
TRBJ1-1	12	TRBV28	CASSPLTVEAFF
TRBJ2-3	14	TRBV25-1	CASSAGGSTDTQYF
TRBJ2-1	16	TRBV5-5	CASSLGLRGENNEQFF
TRBJ2-1	16	TRBV4-3	CASSQGFGLAGVEQFF
TRBJ1-2	15	TRBV4-3	CASSQVRLSNYGYTF
TRBJ1-2	15	TRBV6-1	CASSEIWGAPDGYTF